This T cell receptor (beta chain) was found in a study of shared clonotypes between healthy human individuals. Overall study results and limits: Generation probability values for non-shared clonotypes were lower than those for clonotypes shared by all four donors. An effect of sequencing depth on clonotype sharing among donors was expected. With few donors, the genetic and exposure-history diversity represented was limited.

The CDR3 consists of 13 residues. Germline values: CDR1 GTSNPN, CDR2 SVGIG (reference sequence). The V end lost 3 bases, the J end lost 1 base, and 9 bases lay between the germline ends. The naive CD8 population came from CD45RO-negative cells selected for CCR7, without terminally differentiated effector memory CD45RA+ cells. Each sample came from a Caucasian adult donor living in Nashville, Tennessee. On this clone itself: The antigen remains undetermined.

TCRdb's table, derived via immunoSEQ multiplex PCR, lists solely in-frame clones and lacks some. This table holds roughly 2.1 million clones, around 93% found once. The J gene is TRBJ1-1, the V gene TRBV30; tentative D call: TRBD1 (6 bases). The sequenced material came from naive CD8+ T cells from PBMCs. This receptor was taken from a man aged 18-30 years in good health. Some clones in this sample may be carry-over from other donors' samples. The CDR3 loop is CAWRQGGNTEAFF. In DNA form, the CDR3 reads TGTGCCTGGAGACAGGGCGGGAACACTGAAGCTTTCTTT.